This TCR beta chain was retrieved from a study of cytomegalovirus exposure and HLA in healthy donors. Study results and limitations: For most TCR sequences rarity was the rule, although some public TCRs occurred in many donors. For most TCR beta V segments, an earlier analysis put the productive rate at about 90% or about 30% of the time.

Comment on this clone: Its antigen remains unknown.

The junction had 9 bases not matched to a gene; V was cut back by 0 bases and J by 7 bases. Germline V gives CDR1 SGHNT, CDR2 YYREEE (reference sequence). The CDR3 has 17 amino acids. The PCR was carried out with 60 Vbeta primers and 13 Jbeta primers. The assay was immunoSEQ multiplex PCR, and TCRdb's table has in-frame clones only and misses some. The repertoire holds about 140,000 clones, with approximately 84% as singletons. The TCR comes from a woman between 40 and 50 years old in good health and CMV-seronegative. Sequencing was performed on PBMCs. The V and J genes are TRBV5-4 and TRBJ2-1, with TRBD1 matching over 11 bases. The CDR3 coding sequence is TGTGCCAGCAGCTTGGCGGTCGGGACAGGGGGGATGAATGAGCAGTTCTTC. It encodes CASSLAVGTGGMNEQFF.